The 21 T cell receptor beta chains presented below share a single source sample, sequenced in a study of OX40 agonist ivuxolimab in advanced cancers. The protocol was immunoSEQ multiplex PCR, while the TCRdb copy is restricted to in-frame clones and leaves out a portion. The profile shows around 100,000 clones, about 91% of them singletons. The source material was CD4+ or CD8+ T cells sorted from blood, sampled in a trial of the OX40 agonist ivuxolimab. Receptors originate from an adult with an advanced solid tumor such as melanoma, head and neck, liver or kidney cancer.

The V call is TRBV5-4, the J call TRBJ2-4; D gene uncertain. V was trimmed by 5 bases and J by 1 base, leaving 10 bases between them. Germline values: CDR1 SGHNT, CDR2 YYREEE (reference sequence). The CDR3 is made up of 14 amino acids. This CDR3 reads CASRNVGAKNIQYF. The CDR3 DNA follows: TGTGCCAGCAGGAATGTAGGGGCCAAAAACATTCAGTACTTC.

This clone was observed a single time. V usage is TRBV2 and J usage is TRBJ2-3; TRBD1 might be the D (6 bases). Germline CDR1 is SNHLY and CDR2 is FYNNEI. The V end lost 5 bases, the J end lost 5 bases, and 17 bases lay between the germline ends. This CDR3 is 15 amino acids long. This CDR3 reads CASSNQQGYGDTQYF. CDR3 bases: TGTGCCAGCAGTAATCAACAGGGATATGGAGATACGCAGTATTTT.

This clone was detected a few times. The chain has TRBV19 and TRBJ1-1; D perhaps matches TRBD1 (6 bases). Trimming removed 6 bases from V and 9 bases from J, with 11 bases in between. CDR1 is LNHDA, CDR2 SQIVND, per germline (reference sequence). The CDR3 has 11 amino acids. The CDR3 DNA is TGTGCCAGTAGCGGCGGGACAAAAGCTTTCTTT. It specifies CASSGGTKAFF.

The V call is TRBV27, the J call TRBJ2-7; D call uncertain. This CDR3 comprises 12 residues. Per germline, CDR1 MNHEY and CDR2 SMNVEV (reference sequence). The ends were cut back, 4 bases at V and 0 bases at J, with 4 bases in the middle. In nucleotides, the CDR3 is TGTGCCAGCAGTTCCCTCTCCTACGAGCAGTACTTC. Translated: CASSSLSYEQYF.

The V call is TRBV18, the J call TRBJ1-1; D is perhaps TRBD1 (5 bases). Trimming took 5 bases from V and 5 from J, leaving 12 bases between them. Germline V CDR1 and CDR2: KGHSH, LQKENI. The CDR3 has 13 residues. CDR3 in DNA: TGTGCCAGCTCAACCAGGGAAGGGACTGAAGCTTTCTTT. It codes for CASSTREGTEAFF.

The rearrangement joins TRBV9 to TRBJ2-3; D is ambiguous. Germline values: CDR1 SGDLS, CDR2 YYNGEE. The CDR3 covers 15 residues. V gave up 0 bases and J gave up 3 bases, with 11 bases separating them. The CDR3 region has the DNA TGTGCCAGCAGCGTAGGGGTTTCAATGACAGATACGCAGTATTTT. It encodes CASSVGVSMTDTQYF.

V is TRBV7-9 and J is TRBJ2-1; 12 bases fit TRBD1. CDR1 is SEHNR, CDR2 FQNEAQ, per germline (reference sequence). Trimming at V came to 1 base and at J to 6 bases, leaving 4 bases not matched to a gene. The CDR3 runs to 16 residues. This chain's CDR3 is CASSLGGQGASNEQFF. CDR3 sequence (DNA): TGTGCCAGCAGCTTAGGGGGACAGGGGGCAAGCAATGAGCAGTTCTTC.

The chain uses TRBV19 and TRBJ2-1; TRBD2 matches at 7 bases. The V gene's germline CDR1 is LNHDA and CDR2 SQIVND (reference sequence). With V trimmed by 6 bases and J by 4 bases, 9 bases remained unmatched. CDR3 size: 15 residues. CDR3 coding DNA: TGTGCCAGTAGCGCTAGCGGTGGGAGGTACAATGAGCAGTTCTTC. This translates into CASSASGGRYNEQFF.

The DNA of the CDR3 is TGTGCCAGCAGCTTGGGACTAGCGGGAGTTAAGTTCTTC. Its protein product is CASSLGLAGVKFF. J is TRBJ2-1 and V is TRBV7-8; 14 bases are a match to TRBD2. Germline V gives CDR1 SGHVS, CDR2 FQNEAQ. V trimming: 3 bases; J trimming: 14 bases; junction bases outside the gene matches: 3. The CDR3 runs 13 residues.

The count of this clone is one. V usage is TRBV5-4 and J usage is TRBJ2-2, with 15 bases that match TRBD2. The CDR3 covers 19 residues. From germline, CDR1 is SGHNT and CDR2 YYREEE (reference sequence). V lost 6 bases and J lost 4; bases outside the gene matches: 13. The CDR3 coding sequence is TGTGCCAGCATTCAGGGACTAGCGGGAGGCAGGGACCGCACCGGGGAGCTGTTTTTT. This gives the protein CASIQGLAGGRDRTGELFF.

This chain links TRBV28 with TRBJ1-5; no clear D. The V and J ends lost 10 bases and 7 bases respectively, with 20 bases between them. CDR1 and CDR2 from the germline V gene are MDHEN and SYDVKM. The CDR3 has 14 amino acids. The DNA for the CDR3 is TGTGCCATCACATTGACCCTACAGAACCAGCCCCAGCATTTT. It specifies CAITLTLQNQPQHF.

The rearrangement joins TRBV20-1 to TRBJ2-7; D gene unclear. V lost 0 bases and J lost 6, with 6 bases in between. The CDR3 has 11 amino acids. From germline, CDR1 is DFQATT and CDR2 SNEGSKA (reference sequence). CDR3 in amino acids: CSARDHPEQYF. CDR3 DNA sequence: TGCAGTGCTAGAGATCACCCCGAGCAGTACTTC.

V is TRBV5-1 and J is TRBJ2-7, with TRBD2 matching 10 bases. The V gene's germline CDR1 is SGHRS and CDR2 YFSETQ. V dropped 0 bases and J dropped 9; count of bases not matched to a gene: 9. The CDR3 is 15 amino acids. This CDR3 is CASSLESSGRDVQYF. The DNA for the CDR3 is TGCGCCAGCAGCTTGGAGTCTAGCGGGAGAGATGTGCAGTACTTC.

The chain combines TRBV18 with TRBJ1-2, with D hard to call. Trimming took off 2 bases at V and 0 bases at J, with 10 bases between the two ends. The CDR3 has 15 amino acids. Germline CDR1 and CDR2: KGHSH and LQKENI. CDR3 nucleotides: TGTGCCAGCTCACCATCTGAGAAGACTAACTATGGCTACACCTTC. Amino acid sequence: CASSPSEKTNYGYTF.

This clone was counted only a few times. V and J are TRBV7-2 and TRBJ2-1; D gene uncertain. The CDR3 is 12 amino acids. V gave up 5 bases and J gave up 10 bases, with 12 bases separating them. Germline V gene data show CDR1 as SGHTA and CDR2 as FQGNSA. The CDR3 DNA follows: TGTGCCAGCAGCGAAGTCAAAGGCGAGCAGTTCTTC. As protein: CASSEVKGEQFF.

The CDR3 bases are TGTGCCTGGAGTGCCGCTGATTCTGGGTCCTACAATGAGCAGTTCTTC. Its translation: CAWSAADSGSYNEQFF. The rearrangement uses TRBV30 and TRBJ2-1; D call uncertain. Germline assignment: CDR1 GTSNPN and CDR2 SVGIG (reference sequence). V lost 1 base and J lost 1, with 14 bases in between. CDR3 length: 16 residues.

The chain carries TRBV7-2 and TRBJ2-5; the match to TRBD2 covers 7 bases. The DNA end is more similar to TRBJ2-7, so the J call may be wrong. The CDR3 extends over 15 amino acids. The V gene's germline CDR1 is SGHTA and CDR2 FQGNSA. Here the CDR3 reads CASSLGGEVLYEQYF. CDR3 bases: TGTGCCAGCAGCTTGGGAGGGGAGGTTCTCTACGAGCAGTACTTC.

J is TRBJ2-7 and V is TRBV4-3; the match to TRBD1 covers 9 bases. With 4 bases clipped from V and 3 bases from J, the junction kept 7 bases outside the gene matches. Germline V gene data show CDR1 as LGHNA and CDR2 as YSLEER. This CDR3 contains 15 residues. CDR3 region: CASSRPGQGIYEQYF. The DNA for the CDR3 is TGCGCCAGCAGCCGGCCGGGACAGGGAATCTACGAGCAGTACTTC.

This chain uses TRBV14 with TRBJ1-1, with 7 bases identical to TRBD1. V lost 4 bases, J lost 3 bases, and 5 bases stayed unmatched. This CDR3 comprises 14 residues. Germline values: CDR1 SGHDN, CDR2 FVKESK. The CDR3: CASSPQRGHTEAFF. The CDR3 nucleotides read TGTGCCAGCAGCCCACAGAGGGGGCACACTGAAGCTTTCTTT.

Of note for this clone: Distinct nucleotide sequences in the sample also encode this CDR3. This sequence joins TRBV10-1 and TRBJ2-2; D may be TRBD1 (6 bases). The CDR3 totals 18 residues. V lost 0 bases, J lost 7 bases, and 21 bases lay in between. Germline CDR1 reads WNHNN; CDR2 reads SYGVQD (reference sequence). The CDR3 sequence: CASSESLEGGRGGGELFF. The DNA for the CDR3 is TGCGCCAGCAGTGAGTCGCTCGAGGGCGGCAGGGGTGGCGGGGAGCTGTTTTTT.

In this sample, this clone turned up once. The V gene is TRBV29-1, the J gene TRBJ2-1, with 9 nucleotides matching TRBD2. The CDR3 totals 14 residues. Trimming removed 6 bases from V and 4 bases from J; junction bases left unmatched: 7. CDR1 is SQVTM, CDR2 ANQGSEA, per germline. CDR3 sequence: CSVKGTSSYNEQFF. In DNA, the CDR3 is TGCAGCGTCAAGGGGACTAGCAGTTACAATGAGCAGTTCTTC.